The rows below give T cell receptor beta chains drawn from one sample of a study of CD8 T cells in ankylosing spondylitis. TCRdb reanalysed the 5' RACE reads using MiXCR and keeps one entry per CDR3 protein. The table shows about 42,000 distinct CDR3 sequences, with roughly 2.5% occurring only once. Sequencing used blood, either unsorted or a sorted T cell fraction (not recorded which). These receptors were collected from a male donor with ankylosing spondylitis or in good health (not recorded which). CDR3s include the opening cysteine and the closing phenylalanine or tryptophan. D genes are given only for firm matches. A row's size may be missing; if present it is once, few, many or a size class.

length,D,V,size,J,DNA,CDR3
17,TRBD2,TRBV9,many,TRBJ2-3,TGTGCCAGCAGCCCCGGGACTAGCGCAAATCTCCCAGATACGCAGTATTTT,CASSPGTSANLPDTQYF
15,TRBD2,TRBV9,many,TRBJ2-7,TGTGCCAGCAGCAAATACAGGGCGGGGGGAGGCGAGCAGTACTTC,CASSKYRAGGGEQYF
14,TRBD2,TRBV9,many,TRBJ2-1,TGTGCCAGCAGCGCTAGCGGGAACTACAATGAGCAGTTCTTC,CASSASGNYNEQFF
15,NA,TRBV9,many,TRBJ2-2,TGTGCCAGCAGCCGGGGGATGGGGAACACCGGGGAGCTGTTTTTT,CASSRGMGNTGELFF
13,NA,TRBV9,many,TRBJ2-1,TGTGCCAGCAGCCAGGGACGGGCCAATGAGCAGTTCTTC,CASSQGRANEQFF
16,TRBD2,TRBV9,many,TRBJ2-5,TGTGCCAGCAGCGTAGGGAATAGCGGGATGGAGGAGACCCAGTACTTC,CASSVGNSGMEETQYF
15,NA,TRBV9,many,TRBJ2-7,TGTGCCAGCAGCGTAGGCCCCAAGATAGGCGGCGAGCAGTACTTC,CASSVGPKIGGEQYF
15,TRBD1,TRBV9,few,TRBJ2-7,TGTGCCAGCAGCGTAGGGGGACAGGTTGCGTACGAGCAGTACTTC,CASSVGGQVAYEQYF
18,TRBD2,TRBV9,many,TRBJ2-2,TGTGCCAGCAGCGTAGGCTTAGCGGGAGATCCGGGCACCGGGGAGCTGTTTTTT,CASSVGLAGDPGTGELFF
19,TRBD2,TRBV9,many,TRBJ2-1,TGTGCCAGCAGCTTAAGGGCGGAGAGGGCTAGCGGGATGTACAATGAGCAGTTCTTC,CASSLRAERASGMYNEQFF
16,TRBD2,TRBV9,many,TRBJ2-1,TGTGCCAGCAGCGTAGACCCTAGCGGGAGCTACAATGAGCAGTTCTTC,CASSVDPSGSYNEQFF
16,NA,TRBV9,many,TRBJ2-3,TGTGCCAGCAGCCCCCTCGGGGCGGCGGGAACGGATACGCAGTATTTT,CASSPLGAAGTDTQYF
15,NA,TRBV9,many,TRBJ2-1,TGTGCCAGCAGCGTAGCGGTAGGGAACTACAATGAGCAGTTCTTC,CASSVAVGNYNEQFF
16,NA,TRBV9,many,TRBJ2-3,TGTGCCAGCAGCGTCTCCTCGCCTAGCGGCACAGATACGCAGTATTTT,CASSVSSPSGTDTQYF
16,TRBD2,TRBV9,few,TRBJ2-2,TGTGCCAGCAGCCCACGGGTCGGGAGGGGGACCGGGGAGCTGTTTTTT,CASSPRVGRGTGELFF
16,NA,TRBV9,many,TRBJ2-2,TGTGCCAGCAGCGTAGACGGTACCATGAACACCGGGGAGCTGTTTTTT,CASSVDGTMNTGELFF
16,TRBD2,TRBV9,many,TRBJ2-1,TGTGCCAGCAGCGCCGAGACTAGCGGGAAATACAATGAGCAGTTCTTC,CASSAETSGKYNEQFF
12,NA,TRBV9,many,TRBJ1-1,TGTGCCAGCAGCGTCCAGGGAGCTGAAGCTTTCTTT,CASSVQGAEAFF
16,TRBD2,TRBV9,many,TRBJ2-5,TGTGCCAGCAGCCTAGAAGGCCTAGCGGGACGGGAGACCCAGTACTTC,CASSLEGLAGRETQYF
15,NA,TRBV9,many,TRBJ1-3,TGTGCCAGCAGCTCAAGTGGGGTCACTGGAAACACCATATATTTT,CASSSSGVTGNTIYF
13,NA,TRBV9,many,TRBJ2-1,TGTGCCAGCAGCGTAGGTCCCGGTGGTGAGCAGTTCTTC,CASSVGPGGEQFF
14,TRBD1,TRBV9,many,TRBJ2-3,TGTGCCAGCAGCGTCGGGACAGGCACAGATACGCAGTATTTT,CASSVGTGTDTQYF
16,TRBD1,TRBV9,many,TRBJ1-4,TGTGCCAGCAGCGTAGTAACAGGGGGCTTGGATGAAAAACTGTTTTTT,CASSVVTGGLDEKLFF
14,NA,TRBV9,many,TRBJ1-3,TGTGCCAGCAGCGACCGAGGGGTCGGAAACACCATATATTTT,CASSDRGVGNTIYF
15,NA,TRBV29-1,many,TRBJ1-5,TGCAGCGCGGGACCTTCGTGCCCCAGGAATCAGCCCCAGCATTTT,CSAGPSCPRNQPQHF
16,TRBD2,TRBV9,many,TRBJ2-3,TGTGCCAGCAGCGTAGAGCCGACGGGAGGGCCGGATACGCAGTATTTT,CASSVEPTGGPDTQYF
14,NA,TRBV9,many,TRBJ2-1,TGTGCCAGCAGCGTAGGCGAGGTGTACAATGAGCAGTTCTTC,CASSVGEVYNEQFF
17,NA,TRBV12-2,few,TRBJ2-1,TGTGCAAGTCGCTCCCCCGAGGGGACTGATCTTAGGGATGAGCAGTTCTTC,CASRSPEGTDLRDEQFF
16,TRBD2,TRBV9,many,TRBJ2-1,TGTGCCAGCAGCGGGGGACTTGGACTAGCGGGAGGAAAGCAGTTCTTC,CASSGGLGLAGGKQFF
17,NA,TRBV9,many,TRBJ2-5,TGTGCCAGCAGCCCTATAGACGAGGGGCCGCACCAAGAGACCCAGTACTTC,CASSPIDEGPHQETQYF
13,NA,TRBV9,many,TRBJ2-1,TGTGCCAGCAGCTTCGGACCCTACAATGAGCAGTTCTTC,CASSFGPYNEQFF
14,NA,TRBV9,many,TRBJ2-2,TGTGCCAGCAGCTTACATCTAGCTGCCGGGGAGCTGTTTTTT,CASSLHLAAGELFF
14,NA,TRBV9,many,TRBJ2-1,TGTGCCAGCAGCCCTCAAAATACCTACAATGAGCAGTTCTTC,CASSPQNTYNEQFF
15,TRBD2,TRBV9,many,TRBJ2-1,TGTGCCAGCAGCCCCACTAGCGGAGGATACAATGAGCAGTTCTTC,CASSPTSGGYNEQFF
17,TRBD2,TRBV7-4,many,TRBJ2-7,TGTGCCAGCAGCTCCCAACGGGGGGGGGCCCGCCTCGAGAAGCAGTACTTC,CASSSQRGGARLEKQYF
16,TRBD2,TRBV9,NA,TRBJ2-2,TGTGCCAGCAGCACCACTAGCGGGAGTGACACCGGGGAGCTGTTTTTT,CASSTTSGSDTGELFF
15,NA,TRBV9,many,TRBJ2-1,TGTGCCAGCAGCGTAGCTAGCGCCTCCTACAATGAGCAGTTCTTC,CASSVASASYNEQFF
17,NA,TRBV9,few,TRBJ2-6,TGTGCCAGCAGCGTAGGTTCTGGAGTTGGGGGGGCCAACGTCCTGACTTTC,CASSVGSGVGGANVLTF
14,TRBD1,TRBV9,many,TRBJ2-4,TGTGCCAGCAGCGTAGATTCAGGGGGTGACATTCAGTACTTC,CASSVDSGGDIQYF